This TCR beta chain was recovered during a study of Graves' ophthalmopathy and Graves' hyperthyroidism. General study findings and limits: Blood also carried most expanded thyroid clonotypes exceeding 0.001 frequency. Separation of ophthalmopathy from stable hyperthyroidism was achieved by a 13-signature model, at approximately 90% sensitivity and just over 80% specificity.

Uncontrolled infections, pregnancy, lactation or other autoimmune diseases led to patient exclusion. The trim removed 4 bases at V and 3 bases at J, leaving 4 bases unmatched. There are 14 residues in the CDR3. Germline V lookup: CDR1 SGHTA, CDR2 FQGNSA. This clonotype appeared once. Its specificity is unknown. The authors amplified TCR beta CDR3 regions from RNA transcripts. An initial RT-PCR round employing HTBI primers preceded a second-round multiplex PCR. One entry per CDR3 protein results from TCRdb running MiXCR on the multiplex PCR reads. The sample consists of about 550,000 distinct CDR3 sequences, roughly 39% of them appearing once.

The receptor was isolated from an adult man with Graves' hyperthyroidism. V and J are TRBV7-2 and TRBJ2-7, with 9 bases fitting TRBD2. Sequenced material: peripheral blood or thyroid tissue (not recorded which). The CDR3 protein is CASSSRGGDYEQYF. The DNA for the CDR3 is TGTGCCAGCAGCTCCCGCGGGGGGGACTACGAGCAGTACTTC.